This is a list of T cell receptor beta chains from one sample in a study of blood T cell repertoires in COVID-19. Some clones are missing from TCRdb's copy, which holds only in-frame ones; the method was immunoSEQ multiplex PCR. Counted here are fewer than 70,000 clones, 65% to 90% occurring once; the ten biggest clones make up over 1.1%. The sequencing sample was made of peripheral blood. The receptor source for this set is a woman aged 55-70 years with acute or convalescent COVID-19. CDR3s include the opening cysteine and the closing phenylalanine or tryptophan. A D gene is named only where the DNA matches it firmly. Only some rows state a clone size, as once, few, many or a class for expanded clones.

CDR3aa	CDR3nt	j_gene	d_gene	v_gene	abundance
CASSVAGDTDTQYF	TGTGCCAGCAGTGTGGCGGGGGACACAGATACGCAGTATTTT	TRBJ2-3	TRBD2	TRBV28	-
CASSLGGSNEQFF	TGTGCCAGCAGCTTAGGCGGGTCTAATGAGCAGTTCTTC	TRBJ2-1	-	TRBV7-9	-
CASSSLGPVTLYGYTF	TGTGCCAGCAGTTCCCTGGGGCCGGTTACTCTCTATGGCTACACCTTC	TRBJ1-2	-	TRBV28	-
CATSREGQGLSGYTF	TGTGCCACCAGCAGAGAGGGACAGGGGTTGAGCGGCTACACCTTC	TRBJ1-2	TRBD1	TRBV15	-
CASSQEGAQSNEKLFF	TGTGCCAGCAGCCAAGAAGGAGCCCAATCTAATGAAAAACTGTTTTTT	TRBJ1-4	-	TRBV4-2	-
CASSPLGGGGFNEQFF	TGTGCCAGCAGCCCTCTGGGAGGGGGGGGATTCAATGAGCAGTTCTTC	TRBJ2-1	-	TRBV3-1/TRBV3-2	-
CATSEAPGTSQNIQYF	TGTGCCACCAGTGAGGCACCCGGGACATCCCAAAACATTCAGTACTTC	TRBJ2-4	-	TRBV24-1	-
CASSQARDRGGPYEQYF	TGTGCCAGCAGCCAAGCCCGGGACAGGGGAGGGCCCTACGAGCAGTACTTC	TRBJ2-7	TRBD1	TRBV4-2	-
CASSHSNQPQHF	TGTGCCAGCAGCCATAGCAATCAGCCCCAGCATTTT	TRBJ1-5	-	TRBV7-2	-
CACNGAAGYNEQFF	TGTGCCTGTAATGGGGCAGCTGGGTACAATGAGCAGTTCTTC	TRBJ2-1	-	TRBV30	-
CASSVQGNEQFF	TGTGCCAGCAGTGTACAGGGGAATGAGCAGTTCTTC	TRBJ2-1	TRBD1	TRBV28	-
CASSLRSGTGGSHEQYF	TGTGCCAGCAGTTTAAGATCTGGGACAGGGGGTTCCCACGAGCAGTACTTC	TRBJ2-7	TRBD1	TRBV27	-
CASSIYRGRGTQYF	TGTGCCAGCAGCATATACAGGGGGCGCGGGACCCAGTACTTC	TRBJ2-5	TRBD1	TRBV3-1/TRBV3-2	-
CASSTTSFSGNTIYF	TGTGCCAGTAGTACGACAAGCTTTTCTGGAAACACCATATATTTT	TRBJ1-3	-	TRBV19	-
CASSYDTGGVAGYTF	TGTGCCAGCAGTTACGATACAGGGGGCGTCGCTGGCTACACCTTC	TRBJ1-2	TRBD1	TRBV6-5	-
CASSSPGGTRDNEQFF	TGTGCCAGTAGTTCCCCTGGCGGGACTAGAGATAATGAGCAGTTCTTC	TRBJ2-1	TRBD2	TRBV19	-
CASSILGTGGPANSPLHF	TGTGCCAGTAGTATTCTGGGAACAGGGGGCCCTGCAAATTCACCCCTCCACTTT	TRBJ1-6	TRBD1	TRBV19	-
CASSPLAGSNEQYF	TGTGCCAGCAGCCCTTTAGCGGGGTCCAACGAGCAGTACTTC	TRBJ2-7	TRBD2	TRBV7-2	-
CASSLAGAGAVFYGYTF	TGTGCCAGCAGCTTGGCCGGGGCAGGGGCGGTTTTTTATGGCTACACCTTC	TRBJ1-2	-	TRBV5-4	-
CASSLGPGQLNTEAFF	TGTGCCAGCAGCTTAGGACCGGGACAGCTGAACACTGAAGCTTTCTTT	TRBJ1-1	TRBD1	TRBV5-5	-
CASSLKTSGNFGEQFF	TGTGCCAGCAGCCTGAAGACTAGCGGGAACTTTGGTGAGCAGTTCTTC	TRBJ2-1	TRBD2	TRBV7-9	-
CATRGFLNQPQHF	TGTGCCACCCGGGGTTTCCTCAATCAGCCCCAGCATTTT	TRBJ1-5	-	TRBV27	-
CASSQLASSTDTQYF	TGCGCCAGCAGCCAACTTGCGTCTAGCACAGATACGCAGTATTTT	TRBJ2-3	-	TRBV5-1	-
CASSRQGPEFSGNTIYF	TGTGCCAGCTCGCGACAGGGGCCCGAGTTCTCTGGAAACACCATATATTTT	TRBJ1-3	TRBD1	TRBV18	few
CASSFGWLAGGEEDTQYF	TGTGCCAGCAGTTTCGGATGGCTAGCGGGGGGGGAAGAAGATACGCAGTATTTT	TRBJ2-3	TRBD2	TRBV28	-
CASSPGGGQPQHF	TGTGCCAGCAGTCCTGGGGGGGGTCAGCCCCAGCATTTT	TRBJ1-5	-	TRBV6-4	-
CATSDPAPGTASTDTQYF	TGTGCCACCAGTGACCCCGCACCAGGGACAGCTAGCACAGATACGCAGTATTTT	TRBJ2-3	TRBD1	TRBV24-1	-
CASSTPHTEYYGGTSYNEQFF	TGTGCCAGCTCGACCCCCCACACCGAATACTACGGCGGGACCTCTTACAATGAGCAGTTCTTC	TRBJ2-1	-	TRBV2	once
CASSEDSGVTYEQYF	TGTGCCAGCAGTGAAGACAGCGGGGTTACCTACGAGCAGTACTTC	TRBJ2-7	TRBD2	TRBV2	once
CASSRTSGRYNEQFF	TGCGCCAGCAGCAGGACTAGCGGGCGTTACAATGAGCAGTTCTTC	TRBJ2-1	TRBD2	TRBV5-1	-
CASSLTGLNTEAFF	TGCGCCAGCAGCCTGACAGGGCTAAACACTGAAGCTTTCTTT	TRBJ1-1	TRBD1	TRBV5-1	-